One T cell receptor (beta chain) is described in this entry. Its antigen is still unknown. The sample comes from a study of CD8+ T cells in alopecia areata. Study results and caveats: Many expanded lesional clones stayed in scalp and blood while on tofacitinib.

In each case, RNA was isolated and then reverse transcribed into cDNA as the sequencing template. Produced via immunoSEQ multiplex PCR; TCRdb's table is partial and in-frame only. Here the sample spans some 58,000 clones, around 46% being singletons. Treatment: oral pan-JAK inhibitor, 5-10 mg twice daily. Researchers gathered lesional scalp punch biopsies and peripheral blood from patients with alopecia areata. V lost 4 bases to trimming and J lost 1 base, with 12 bases between them. Germline CDR1 and CDR2: SGHRS and YFSETQ. The CDR3 contains 15 residues. This sequence joins TRBV5-1 and TRBJ1-5; possibly TRBD1 for D (5 bases). Sequencing was performed on CD8+ T cells sorted from blood, taken at approximately week 36, from a patient treated with tofacitinib. This receptor was taken from a human donor with alopecia areata. The CDR3 is CASSPGTGSNQPQHF. CDR3 DNA sequence: TGCGCCAGCAGCCCGGGGACTGGGAGCAATCAGCCCCAGCATTTT. Full variable domain (remainder filled in from reference TRBV5-1 and TRBJ1-5): KAGVTQTPRYLIKTRGQQVTLSCSPISGHRSVSWYQQTPGQGLQFLFEYFSETQRNKGNFPGRFSGRQFSNSRSEMNVSTLELGDSALYLCASSPGTGSNQPQHFGDGTRLSIL.